The 18 T cell receptor beta chains below come from one sample, sequenced in a study of cytomegalovirus exposure and HLA in healthy donors. PCR was performed using 60 Vbeta and 13 Jbeta primers. Only in-frame clones appear in the TCRdb table, and some are missing; sequencing was by immunoSEQ multiplex PCR. The sample carries about 160,000 clones, roughly 79% recorded once. The sequencing input was PBMCs. The source is a man between 18 and 35 years old in good health and CMV-seropositive.

V gene TRBV29-1 combines with J gene TRBJ2-5; maybe TRBD2 (6 bases). Trimming cost V 3 bases and J 7 bases, with 12 bases left between them. This CDR3 contains 12 residues. Germline V gives CDR1 SQVTM, CDR2 ANQGSEA. CDR3 nucleotides: TGCAGCGTTGAGGGGAAAGCGGGGACCCAGTACTTC. It is translated as CSVEGKAGTQYF.

This clone turned up a few times. The J gene is TRBJ2-7, the V gene TRBV19, with D possibly matching TRBD1 (6 bases). The V gene's germline CDR1 is LNHDA and CDR2 SQIVND (reference sequence). The CDR3 contains 13 residues. Trimming left V 10 bases short and J 3 bases short, with 16 bases between. CDR3 loop: CATRPDSFYEQYF. The CDR3, as DNA: TGTGCCACCCGCCCGGACAGTTTCTACGAGCAGTACTTC.

In its sample, this clone was seen a few times. The genes are TRBV4-3 and TRBJ2-1, with 7 bases fitting TRBD2. The ends lost 0 bases at V and 3 bases at J; junction bases unmatched: 5. Per germline, CDR1 LGHNA and CDR2 YSLEER. The CDR3 runs to 16 residues. The chain's CDR3 is CASSQDRPSGYNEQFF. CDR3 coding DNA: TGCGCCAGCAGCCAAGATCGGCCTAGCGGCTACAATGAGCAGTTCTTC.

The chain uses TRBV5-1 and TRBJ2-7; tentative D call: TRBD1 (6 bases). Trimming took 2 bases from V and 2 from J, leaving 11 bases between them. Germline CDR1 reads SGHRS; CDR2 reads YFSETQ. This CDR3 is 14 amino acids long. CDR3 sequence: CASSLGQTPYEQYF. CDR3 DNA: TGCGCCAGCAGCTTAGGACAGACCCCCTACGAGCAGTACTTC.

The chain combines TRBV7-8 with TRBJ2-7; D is perhaps TRBD2 (5 bases). The V end lost 4 bases, the J end lost 3 bases, and 16 bases lay between the germline ends. The CDR3 runs to 15 residues. Per the germline V gene, CDR1 is SGHVS and CDR2 is FQNEAQ. The DNA of the CDR3 is TGTGCCAGCAGCTCGTCCACCGGACTCGGCTACGAGCAGTACTTC. Its translation: CASSSSTGLGYEQYF.

The V gene is TRBV4-1, the J gene TRBJ1-5, with D hard to call. The CDR3 spans 13 residues. V was cut by 0 bases and J by 9 bases, with 9 bases left in between. Germline V gives CDR1 MGHRA, CDR2 YSYEKL. This CDR3 reads CASSQDPDWPQHF. As DNA, the CDR3 is TGCGCCAGCAGCCAAGATCCGGACTGGCCCCAGCATTTT.

The rearrangement uses TRBV7-3 and TRBJ2-3; D may be TRBD2 (6 bases). Trimming pared 3 bases from V and 0 bases from J, leaving 13 bases between. CDR3 length: 16 residues. Germline V gives CDR1 SGHTA, CDR2 FQGTGA. CDR3 sequence (DNA): TGTGCCAGCAGCTTTGGGGCGGGGATCAGCACAGATACGCAGTATTTT. As protein: CASSFGAGISTDTQYF.

The CDR3 bases are TGCGCCAGCAGCTCGGGACAGGGGGCGGTGAACACTGAAGCTTTCTTT. It codes for CASSSGQGAVNTEAFF. The rearrangement joins TRBV5-1 to TRBJ1-1, with TRBD1 matching 12 bases. CDR1 is SGHRS, CDR2 YFSETQ, per germline. The CDR3 is 16 amino acids. With V trimmed by 3 bases and J by 0 bases, 3 bases remained unmatched.

The chain links TRBV7-8 to TRBJ1-4; 9 bases line up with TRBD1. With 4 bases clipped from V and 1 base from J, the junction kept 7 bases outside the gene matches. The CDR3 loop spans 17 amino acids. Germline CDR1 and CDR2: SGHVS and FQNEAQ. CDR3 amino acids: CASSSDRGLGTNEKLFF. In DNA form, the CDR3 reads TGTGCCAGCAGCTCGGACAGGGGTTTGGGAACTAATGAAAAACTGTTTTTT. Variable domain in full (rest from reference TRBV7-8 and TRBJ1-4): GAGVSQSPRYKVAKRGQDVALRCDPISGHVSLFWYQQALGQGPEFLTYFQNEAQLDKSGLPSDRFFAERPEGSVSTLKIQRTQQEDSAVYLCASSSDRGLGTNEKLFFGSGTQLSVL.

The chain recombines TRBV6-6 with TRBJ1-2; D uncertain. The length of the CDR3 is 12 residues. The germline V gene has CDR1 MNHNY and CDR2 SVGAGI (reference sequence). Trimming stripped 6 bases from V and 7 bases from J, with 12 bases between. The CDR3 DNA is TGTGCCAGCAGCGCGGATGAAGGTGGCTACACCTTC. Protein: CASSADEGGYTF.

The chain has TRBV5-4 and TRBJ2-3, with D possibly matching TRBD2 (6 bases). CDR3 size: 15 residues. Germline V gene data show CDR1 as SGHNT and CDR2 as YYREEE (reference sequence). V shed 7 bases and J shed 2 bases, with 17 bases lying between them. CDR3 loop: CASGGRRDPTDTQYF. The DNA of the CDR3 is TGTGCCAGCGGGGGTCGGCGGGACCCCACAGATACGCAGTATTTT.

This clone was seen a single time. The chain employs TRBV11-2 and TRBJ2-7, with D tentatively TRBD2 (5 bases). The CDR3 runs to 14 residues. The germline V gene has CDR1 SGHAT and CDR2 FQNNGV. Trimming left V 2 bases short and J 6 bases short, with 14 bases between. The CDR3 nucleotides are TGTGCCAGCAGCTTATCGGTTGGAGGTGGCGAGCAGTACTTC. As protein: CASSLSVGGGEQYF.

This clone was picked up one time. CDR3 region: CASIRGRGSSYNEQFF. The CDR3 bases are TGTGCCAGCATCCGGGGGCGGGGGAGCTCCTACAATGAGCAGTTCTTC. The chain joins TRBV2 to TRBJ2-1, with a possible D match to TRBD2 (7 bases). The germline V gene encodes CDR1 SNHLY and CDR2 FYNNEI. CDR3 length: 16 amino acids. The V gene lost 7 bases and the J gene lost 0 bases, with 16 bases spanning the gap.

The V gene is TRBV18, the J gene TRBJ1-1, with TRBD1 as a possible D gene (6 bases). This CDR3 has 16 amino acids. The germline V and J ends were trimmed by 3 bases and 0 bases, with 14 bases remaining between them. Germline V lookup: CDR1 KGHSH, CDR2 LQKENI. The CDR3 nucleotides are TGTGCCAGCTCACCGGGCGCAGGGGCGATGAACACTGAAGCTTTCTTT. Encoded protein: CASSPGAGAMNTEAFF. Full variable domain (outside the CDR3, taken from reference TRBV18 and TRBJ1-1): NAGVMQNPRHLVRRRGQEARLRCSPMKGHSHVYWYRQLPEEGLKFMVYLQKENIIDESGMPKERFSAEFPKEGPSILRIQQVVRGDSAAYFCASSPGAGAMNTEAFFGQGTRLTVV.

The CDR3 bases are TGTGCCAGCAGTGAAGCGCTTCTGACAGGGCGGGGAACTGAAGCTTTCTTT. It codes for CASSEALLTGRGTEAFF. The J gene is TRBJ1-1, the V gene TRBV6-1; 7 nucleotides align to TRBD1. V was pared by 0 bases and J by 5 bases, with 12 bases of the junction left unmatched. The germline V gene encodes CDR1 MNHNS and CDR2 SASEGT. There are 17 residues in the CDR3.

CDR3 protein: CASNTGGNTEAFF. CDR3 bases: TGTGCCAGTAATACAGGGGGGAACACTGAAGCTTTCTTT. V usage is TRBV19 and J usage is TRBJ1-1, with 8 bases matching TRBD1. Germline CDR1 reads LNHDA; CDR2 reads SQIVND (reference sequence). Losses at the gene ends were 7 bases for V and 1 base for J; bases not matched to a gene: 2. There are 13 residues in the CDR3.

This clone has a handful of counts. The chain has TRBV4-3 and TRBJ2-7, with D hard to call. CDR1 and CDR2 from the germline V gene are LGHNA and YSLEER. The V and J ends lost 0 bases and 4 bases respectively, with 13 bases between them. The CDR3 runs to 15 residues. In DNA form, the CDR3 reads TGCGCCAGCAGCCAAGAGGGCCACAACCTTTACGAGCAGTACTTC. This encodes CASSQEGHNLYEQYF.

The rearrangement uses TRBV28 and TRBJ1-1; 8 nucleotides match TRBD1. Germline CDR1 is MDHEN and CDR2 is SYDVKM. This CDR3 has 15 residues. V shed 3 bases, J shed 1 base, and the junction held 4 bases outside the gene matches. CDR3 protein: CASSFSDRENTEAFF. The CDR3 DNA sequence: TGTGCCAGCAGTTTCTCGGACAGGGAGAACACTGAAGCTTTCTTT.